This TCR beta chain was captured in a study of T cell responses to AZD1222 COVID-19 vaccine. Study-wide results and caveats: There were repertoire samples only from the period after the peak T cell response. Among spike-specific TCRs, nearly half reportedly target unmutated variant regions. Spike-specific TCR depth and breadth grew after two AZD1222 doses. Only a handful of individuals given AZD1222 were seropositive at baseline.

Assay: immunoSEQ multiplex PCR; the TCRdb copy retains only in-frame clones and omits some. The sample lists some 120,000 clones, approximately 85% seen once, with roughly 6.1% in the top ten. About this clone: Antigen: not known.

Germline CDR1 and CDR2: SGHTS and YDEGEE. With 3 bases removed from V and 4 bases from J, the gap between germline ends came to 14 bases. The length of the CDR3 is 15 residues. The TCR comes from an adult who received the AZD1222 COVID-19 vaccine. Sequenced material: peripheral blood, taken 28 days after the second AZD1222 dose. The rearrangement links TRBV5-8 to TRBJ1-5, with D possibly being TRBD1 (6 bases). DNA for the CDR3: TGTGCCAGCAGCTCGCAGGGGAAGGTGAATCAGCCCCAGCATTTT. Encoded protein: CASSSQGKVNQPQHF. Supplemented by reference TRBV5-8 and TRBJ1-5, the full variable domain reads EAGVTQSPTHLIKTRGQQATLRCSPISGHTSVYWYQQALGLGLQFLLWYDEGEERNRGNFPPRFSGRQFPNYSSELNVNALELEDSALYLCASSSQGKVNQPQHFGDGTRLSIL.